These 17 T cell receptor beta chains were all obtained from the same sample, sequenced in a study of cytomegalovirus exposure and HLA in healthy donors (dated by TCRdb to the late 2010s). Preparation of the library involved the immunoSEQ multiplex PCR assay. For the multiplex PCR, a mixture combining 60 forward primers for TCR Vbeta segments and 13 reverse primers for TCR Jbeta segments was used. Sourced from immuneACCESS, this table was stored by TCRdb with only in-frame sequences that have V and J called. A share of the clones is absent; for the studies checked, an unresolved V gene accounts for under half, and the remainder has no known explanation. The table for this sample lists approximately 130,000 clones; roughly 8.6% of them were counted only once. The ten largest make up around 6.1% of the sample. The sequenced material came from PBMCs. The source is a woman aged 40-49 years in good health and CMV-seropositive.

The CDR3 here is CASSTPTGRGSPLHF. DNA for the CDR3: TGTGCCAGTAGTACCCCCACAGGCCGCGGTTCACCCCTCCACTTT. The gene calls are TRBV19 and TRBJ1-6; tentative D call: TRBD1 (5 bases). Germline lookup yields CDR1 LNHDA and CDR2 SQIVND (reference sequence). V was pared by 4 bases and J by 9 bases, with 16 bases between. This CDR3 comprises 15 residues.

The chain recombines TRBV7-8 with TRBJ1-1; the D gene is possibly TRBD1 (6 bases). CDR1 and CDR2 from the germline V gene are SGHVS and FQNEAQ. V was shortened by 5 bases and J by 6 bases, with 25 bases between the two germline ends. The CDR3 totals 17 residues. The CDR3 DNA sequence: TGTGCCAGCAGCCCCGGCGGGGGGCCGTCGTTGATCGCTGAAGCTTTCTTT. Amino acid sequence: CASSPGGGPSLIAEAFF.

The chain recombines TRBV14 with TRBJ2-7; no definite D call. The CDR3 consists of 14 residues. V lost 1 base and J 5 bases, leaving 12 bases between the germline ends. The germline V gene has CDR1 SGHDN and CDR2 FVKESK. This chain's CDR3 is CASSQVEPLNEQYF. The CDR3 nucleotides read TGTGCCAGCAGCCAAGTAGAACCCCTGAACGAGCAGTACTTC.

The chain carries TRBV11-2 and TRBJ1-3; 7 bases agree with TRBD1. The CDR3 has 15 residues. Germline V lookup: CDR1 SGHAT, CDR2 FQNNGV. The V and J ends lost 5 bases and 4 bases, in that order; junction bases with no gene match: 8. The DNA of the CDR3 is TGTGCCAGCAGCCCAACAGGGGCCTTCGGAAACACCATATATTTT. Translated: CASSPTGAFGNTIYF.

This chain connects TRBV5-1 to TRBJ1-5; D is perhaps TRBD1 (5 bases). The CDR3 totals 15 residues. V lost 1 base and J lost 6, with 14 bases in between. Germline-derived CDR1 and CDR2 are SGHRS and YFSETQ. The CDR3 nucleotides read TGCGCCAGCAGCTTGAACCCCGGGGGTGGTCAGCCCCAGCATTTT. Its protein is CASSLNPGGGQPQHF.

The gene calls are TRBV7-9 and TRBJ2-2; D not resolved. The CDR3 sequence is 14 residues long. The germline gives CDR1 SEHNR, CDR2 FQNEAQ (reference sequence). V lost 5 bases and J 2 bases, leaving 9 bases between the germline ends. CDR3 loop: CASSPSGNTGELFF. The CDR3 DNA is TGTGCCAGCAGCCCCTCGGGTAACACCGGGGAGCTGTTTTTT.

This clone was detected only a few times. The chain joins TRBV4-1 to TRBJ1-4, with 7 bases aligning to TRBD1. With 4 bases clipped from V and 5 bases from J, the junction kept 7 bases outside the gene matches. The germline CDR1 and CDR2 sequences are MGHRA and YSYEKL. CDR3 length: 15 amino acids. The CDR3 bases are TGCGCCAGCAGCCCCCCTGGGACAGCAAATGAAAAACTGTTTTTT. It translates to CASSPPGTANEKLFF.

This chain connects TRBV18 to TRBJ1-1, with a weak D call TRBD1 (6 bases). Germline loops: CDR1 KGHSH, CDR2 LQKENI. The CDR3 contains 15 residues. The V and J ends lost 4 bases and 1 base respectively, with 13 bases between them. For the CDR3, the DNA is TGTGCCAGCTCACTTATGCTCAGGGGGAACACTGAAGCTTTCTTT. It specifies CASSLMLRGNTEAFF. The full variable domain, rest sourced from reference TRBV18 and TRBJ1-1, is NAGVMQNPRHLVRRRGQEARLRCSPMKGHSHVYWYRQLPEEGLKFMVYLQKENIIDESGMPKERFSAEFPKEGPSILRIQQVVRGDSAAYFCASSLMLRGNTEAFFGQGTRLTVV.

In regard to this clone: At one end, the junction sequence differs from germline, possibly due to a read error. This sequence joins TRBV5-8 and TRBJ1-2; D remains ambiguous. Looked up from germline, CDR1 is SGHTS and CDR2 is YDEGEE. This CDR3 region has 13 residues. The CDR3 DNA reads TGTGCCACCAGCAACCCAGTAAACTATGGCTACACCTTC. Translating gives CATSNPVNYGYTF.

The chain joins TRBV7-9 to TRBJ1-1; no definite D call. Germline V gene data show CDR1 as SEHNR and CDR2 as FQNEAQ (reference sequence). The CDR3 length is 10 residues. V lost 9 bases and J lost 6, with 8 bases in between. The CDR3 coding sequence is TGTGCCAGTACTAGTTCTGAAGCTTTCTTT. It yields the protein CASTSSEAFF. The variable domain in full, completed from reference TRBV7-9 and TRBJ1-1, reads DTGVSQNPRHKITKRGQNVTFRCDPISEHNRLYWYRQTLGQGPEFLTYFQNEAQLEKSRLLSDRFSAERPKGSFSTLEIQRTEQGDSAMYLCASTSSEAFFGQGTRLTVV.

There are a few counts of this clone. V is TRBV5-4 and J is TRBJ2-7; 9 bases line up with TRBD1. This CDR3 is built from 15 residues. V shed 5 bases and J 4 bases; nucleotides not matched to a gene: 10. The V gene's germline CDR1 is SGHNT and CDR2 YYREEE (reference sequence). CDR3 sequence: CASSITGTGRYEQYF. In nucleotides, the CDR3 is TGTGCCAGCAGTATTACCGGGACAGGGAGGTACGAGCAGTACTTC.

This clone has only a few counts. The chain recombines TRBV7-2 with TRBJ1-5; 8 nucleotides align to TRBD1. V lost 5 bases, J lost 3 bases, and 12 bases stayed unmatched. The CDR3 is made up of 17 amino acids. Germline V CDR1 and CDR2: SGHTA, FQGNSA. This chain's CDR3 is CASSTGQGGFSNQPQHF. The CDR3 nucleotides read TGTGCCAGCAGCACAGGACAGGGTGGGTTTTCCAATCAGCCCCAGCATTTT. The complete variable domain, with remaining parts taken from reference TRBV7-2 and TRBJ1-5, reads GAGVSQSPSNKVTEKGKDVELRCDPISGHTALYWYRQSLGQGLEFLIYFQGNSAPDKSGLPSDRFSAERTGGSVSTLTIQRTQQEDSAVYLCASSTGQGGFSNQPQHFGDGTRLSIL.

The V and J genes are TRBV7-8 and TRBJ1-1; TRBD1 is a possible D gene (6 bases). The CDR3 extends over 16 amino acids. Trimming cost V 0 bases and J 2 bases, with 13 bases left between them. CDR1 is SGHVS and CDR2 is FQNEAQ in the germline V gene. The CDR3 region is CASSLALQGGNTEAFF. CDR3 nucleotides: TGTGCCAGCAGCTTAGCGTTACAGGGTGGCAACACTGAAGCTTTCTTT.

This clone was counted a few times. DNA of the CDR3: TGCGCCAGCAGCGCCACAGGGGGCAATCAGCCCCAGCATTTT. It translates to CASSATGGNQPQHF. This chain uses TRBV5-1 with TRBJ1-5, with 7 bases fitting TRBD1. The CDR3 spans 14 residues. Germline values: CDR1 SGHRS, CDR2 YFSETQ. V was clipped by 4 bases and J by 2 bases; unmatched bases: 3.

This clone has a handful of counts. The rearrangement links TRBV5-1 to TRBJ2-5, with TRBD1 matching over 8 bases. Germline loops: CDR1 SGHRS, CDR2 YFSETQ. The CDR3 totals 15 residues. J gave up 1 base and V 4 bases, and 6 bases lay outside the gene matches. The CDR3 bases are TGCGCCAGCAGCGACGGACAGGGACCCCAAGAGACCCAGTACTTC. Residues: CASSDGQGPQETQYF.

This sequence joins TRBV6-6 and TRBJ1-1; unclear D gene. V lost 7 bases and J lost 0, with 15 bases in between. Per the germline V gene, CDR1 is MNHNY and CDR2 is SVGAGI (reference sequence). The CDR3 consists of 15 residues. The CDR3 here is CASTSGEFMNTEAFF. The DNA for the CDR3 is TGTGCCAGCACCAGCGGGGAGTTTATGAACACTGAAGCTTTCTTT.

In its sample, this clone was seen a few times. V gene TRBV5-1 combines with J gene TRBJ1-2; perhaps TRBD1 as D (5 bases). Per germline, CDR1 SGHRS and CDR2 YFSETQ. The CDR3 is 15 residues long. V shed 2 bases and J shed 4 bases, with 15 bases lying between them. In DNA form, the CDR3 reads TGCGCCAGCAGCTTCGGGGATGGGGGGTTCTATGGCTACACCTTC. It codes for CASSFGDGGFYGYTF.